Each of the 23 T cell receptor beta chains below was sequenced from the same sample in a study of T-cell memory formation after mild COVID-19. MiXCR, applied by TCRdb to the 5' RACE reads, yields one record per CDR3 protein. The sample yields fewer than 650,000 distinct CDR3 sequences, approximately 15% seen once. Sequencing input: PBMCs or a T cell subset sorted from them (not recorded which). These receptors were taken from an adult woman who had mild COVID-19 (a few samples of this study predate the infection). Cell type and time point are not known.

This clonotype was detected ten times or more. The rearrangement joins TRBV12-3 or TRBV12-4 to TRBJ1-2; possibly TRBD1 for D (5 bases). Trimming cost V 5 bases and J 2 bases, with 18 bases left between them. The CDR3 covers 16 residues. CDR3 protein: CASSRFDSMRNYGYTF. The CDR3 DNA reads TGTGCCAGCAGTCGTTTTGACAGCATGAGAAACTATGGCTACACCTTC.

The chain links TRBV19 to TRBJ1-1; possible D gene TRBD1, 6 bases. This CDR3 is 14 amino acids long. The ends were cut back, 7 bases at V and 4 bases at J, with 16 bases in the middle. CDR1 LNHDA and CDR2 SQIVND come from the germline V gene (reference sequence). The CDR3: CASIPRGRGTEAFF. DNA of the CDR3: TGTGCCAGTATACCTCGGGGCAGGGGCACTGAAGCTTTCTTT.

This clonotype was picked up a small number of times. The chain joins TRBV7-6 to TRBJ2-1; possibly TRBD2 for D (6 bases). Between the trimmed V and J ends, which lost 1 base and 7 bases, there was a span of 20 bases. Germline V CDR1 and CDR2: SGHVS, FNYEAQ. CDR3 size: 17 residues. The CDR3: CASSLGWRGLAPNEQFF. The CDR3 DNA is TGTGCCAGCAGCTTAGGGTGGCGCGGGCTAGCGCCGAATGAGCAGTTCTTC. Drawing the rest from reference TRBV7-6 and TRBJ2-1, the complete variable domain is GAGVSQSPRYKVTKRGQDVALRCDPISGHVSLYWYRQALGQGPEFLTYFNYEAQQDKSGLPNDRFSAERPEGSISTLTIQRTEQRDSAMYRCASSLGWRGLAPNEQFFGPGTRLTVL.

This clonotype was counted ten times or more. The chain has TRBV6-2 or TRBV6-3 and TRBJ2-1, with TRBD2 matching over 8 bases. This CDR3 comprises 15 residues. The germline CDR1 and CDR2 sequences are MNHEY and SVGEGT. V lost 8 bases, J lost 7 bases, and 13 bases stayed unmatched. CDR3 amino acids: CASLQSGRRGNEQFF. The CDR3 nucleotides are TGTGCCAGCTTGCAGAGCGGGAGAAGAGGAAATGAGCAGTTCTTC.

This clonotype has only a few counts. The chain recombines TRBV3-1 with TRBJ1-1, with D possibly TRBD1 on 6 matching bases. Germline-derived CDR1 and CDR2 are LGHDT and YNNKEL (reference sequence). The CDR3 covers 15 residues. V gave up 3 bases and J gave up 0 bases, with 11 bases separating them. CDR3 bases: TGTGCCAGCAGCCACCAACGGACAGTGAACACTGAAGCTTTCTTT. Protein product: CASSHQRTVNTEAFF.

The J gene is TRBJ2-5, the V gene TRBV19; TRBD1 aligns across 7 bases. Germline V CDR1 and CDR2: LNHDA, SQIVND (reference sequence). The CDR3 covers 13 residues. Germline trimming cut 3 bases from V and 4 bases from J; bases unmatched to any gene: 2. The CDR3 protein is CASSISGGETQYF. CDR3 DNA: TGTGCCAGTAGTATTTCAGGGGGAGAGACCCAGTACTTC.

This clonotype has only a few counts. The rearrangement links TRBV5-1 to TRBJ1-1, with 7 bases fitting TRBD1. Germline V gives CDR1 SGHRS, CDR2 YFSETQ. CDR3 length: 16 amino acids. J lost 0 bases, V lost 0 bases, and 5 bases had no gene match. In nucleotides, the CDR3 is TGCGCCAGCAGCTTGGATACAGGGGTCATGAACACTGAAGCTTTCTTT. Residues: CASSLDTGVMNTEAFF. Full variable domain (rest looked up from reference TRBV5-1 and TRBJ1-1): KAGVTQTPRYLIKTRGQQVTLSCSPISGHRSVSWYQQTPGQGLQFLFEYFSETQRNKGNFPGRFSGRQFSNSRSEMNVSTLELGDSALYLCASSLDTGVMNTEAFFGQGTRLTVV.

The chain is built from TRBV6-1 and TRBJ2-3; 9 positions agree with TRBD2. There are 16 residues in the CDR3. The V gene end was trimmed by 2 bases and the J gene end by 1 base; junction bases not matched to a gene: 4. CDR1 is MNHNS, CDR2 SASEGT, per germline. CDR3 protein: CASSELAGARTDTQYF. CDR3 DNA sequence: TGTGCCAGCAGTGAATTAGCGGGGGCCCGCACAGATACGCAGTATTTT.

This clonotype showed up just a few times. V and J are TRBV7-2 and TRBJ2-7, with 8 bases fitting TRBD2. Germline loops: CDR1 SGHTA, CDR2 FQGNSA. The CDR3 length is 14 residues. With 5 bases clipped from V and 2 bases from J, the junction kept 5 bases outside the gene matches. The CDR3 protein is CASSPLAGPYEQYF. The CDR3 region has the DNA TGTGCCAGCAGCCCTCTAGCGGGTCCCTACGAGCAGTACTTC.

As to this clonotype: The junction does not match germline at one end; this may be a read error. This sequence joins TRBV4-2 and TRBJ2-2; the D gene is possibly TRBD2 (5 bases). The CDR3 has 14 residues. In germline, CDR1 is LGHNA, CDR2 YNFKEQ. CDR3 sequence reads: CASSKEEVTGELFF. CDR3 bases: TGTGCCAGCAGCAAAGAGGAGGTTACCGGGGAGCTGTTTTTT.

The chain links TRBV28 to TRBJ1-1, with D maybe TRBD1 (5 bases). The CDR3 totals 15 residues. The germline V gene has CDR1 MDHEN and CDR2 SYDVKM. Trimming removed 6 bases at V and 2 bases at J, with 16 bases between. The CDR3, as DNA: TGTGCCAGCAGGGAGGGGCCCGGGAGAAACACTGAAGCTTTCTTT. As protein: CASREGPGRNTEAFF. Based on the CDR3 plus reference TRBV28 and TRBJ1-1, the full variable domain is DVKVTQSSRYLVKRTGEKVFLECVQDMDHENMFWYRQDPGLGLRLIYFSYDVKMKEKGDIPEGYSVSREKKERFSLILESASTNQTSMYLCASREGPGRNTEAFFGQGTRLTVV.

This chain's CDR3 is CASSLLGQGTGIEQYF. The CDR3 DNA follows: TGTGCCAGCAGTTTATTAGGGCAGGGGACGGGCATCGAGCAGTACTTC. This chain connects TRBV27 to TRBJ2-7; maybe TRBD1 (6 bases). Germline V gene sequence: CDR1 MNHEY, CDR2 SMNVEV (reference sequence). The CDR3 runs 16 residues. The V and J ends lost 1 base and 6 bases respectively, with 19 bases between them.

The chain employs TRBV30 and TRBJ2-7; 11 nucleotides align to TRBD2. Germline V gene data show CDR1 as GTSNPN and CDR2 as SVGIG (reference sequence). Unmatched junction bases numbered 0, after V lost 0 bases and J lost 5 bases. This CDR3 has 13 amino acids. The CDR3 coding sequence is TGTGCCTGGAGTGTACTAGCGGGAGACGAGCAGTACTTC. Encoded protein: CAWSVLAGDEQYF. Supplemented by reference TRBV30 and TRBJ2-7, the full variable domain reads SQTIHQWPATLVQPVGSPLSLECTVEGTSNPNLYWYRQAAGRGLQLLFYSVGIGQISSEVPQNLSASRPQDRQFILSSKKLLLSDSGFYLCAWSVLAGDEQYFGPGTRLTVT.

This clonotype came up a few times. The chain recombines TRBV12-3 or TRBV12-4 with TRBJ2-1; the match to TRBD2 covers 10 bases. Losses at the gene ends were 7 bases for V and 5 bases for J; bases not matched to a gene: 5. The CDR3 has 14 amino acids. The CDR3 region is CASTLGTSDNEQFF. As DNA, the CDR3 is TGTGCCAGCACCCTCGGGACTAGCGACAATGAGCAGTTCTTC.

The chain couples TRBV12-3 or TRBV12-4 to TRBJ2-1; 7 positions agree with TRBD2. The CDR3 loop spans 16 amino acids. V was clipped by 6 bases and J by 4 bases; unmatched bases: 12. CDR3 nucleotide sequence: TGTGCCAGCAGCCCAAGCGGGAACTACAATTACAATGAGCAGTTCTTC. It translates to CASSPSGNYNYNEQFF.

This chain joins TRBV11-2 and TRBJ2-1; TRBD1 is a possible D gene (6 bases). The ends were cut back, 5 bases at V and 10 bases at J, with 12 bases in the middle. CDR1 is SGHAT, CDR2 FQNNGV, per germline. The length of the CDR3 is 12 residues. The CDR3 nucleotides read TGTGCCAGCAGCATCCTACAGGGCGAGCAGTTCTTC. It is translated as CASSILQGEQFF.

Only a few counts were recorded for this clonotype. CDR3 in amino acids: CSARAEQGTPIEQYF. The CDR3 DNA follows: TGCAGTGCTAGAGCCGAACAGGGTACTCCCATCGAGCAGTACTTC. The rearrangement joins TRBV20-1 to TRBJ2-7, with TRBD1 as a possible D gene (6 bases). The length of the CDR3 is 15 residues. Germline loops: CDR1 DFQATT, CDR2 SNEGSKA (reference sequence). The V end lost 1 base, the J end lost 6 bases, and 19 bases lay between the germline ends.

Here the CDR3 DNA reads TGTGCCAGCAGCTTTGGACTAGCGGGAGGAGAAGAGACCCAGTACTTC. This codes for CASSFGLAGGEETQYF. The gene calls are TRBV7-2 and TRBJ2-5, with TRBD2 matching over 14 bases. CDR1 and CDR2 (germline): SGHTA, FQGNSA. With V trimmed by 3 bases and J by 3 bases, 3 bases remained unmatched. This CDR3 comprises 16 residues.

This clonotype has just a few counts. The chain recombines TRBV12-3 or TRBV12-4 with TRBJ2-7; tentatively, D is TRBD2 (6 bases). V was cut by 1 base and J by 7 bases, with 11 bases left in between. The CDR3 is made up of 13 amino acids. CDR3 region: CASSLGGRWEQYF. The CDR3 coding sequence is TGTGCCAGCAGTTTAGGAGGGAGGTGGGAGCAGTACTTC.

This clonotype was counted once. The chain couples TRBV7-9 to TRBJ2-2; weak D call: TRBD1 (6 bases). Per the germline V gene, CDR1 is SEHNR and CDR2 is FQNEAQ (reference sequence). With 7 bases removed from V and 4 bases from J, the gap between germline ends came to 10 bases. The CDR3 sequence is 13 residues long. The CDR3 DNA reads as TGTGCCAGCACAGGGGACCCCACCGGGGAGCTGTTTTTT. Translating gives CASTGDPTGELFF.

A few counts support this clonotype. CDR3 amino acids: CASSIKIAASPYNEQFF. The CDR3 nucleotides are TGCGCCAGCAGCATAAAGATAGCCGCCTCTCCTTACAATGAGCAGTTCTTC. The rearrangement uses TRBV5-1 and TRBJ2-1, with D hard to call. The CDR3 has 17 amino acids. Germline CDR1 SGHRS, CDR2 YFSETQ. Trimming pared 4 bases from V and 4 bases from J, leaving 21 bases between.

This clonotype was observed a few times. The CDR3 sequence: CSAISSILAGLYGYTF. DNA of the CDR3: TGCAGTGCTATCTCTTCCATCTTAGCCGGCCTCTATGGCTACACCTTC. The chain joins TRBV20-1 to TRBJ1-2; no firm D call. In germline, CDR1 is DFQATT, CDR2 SNEGSKA (reference sequence). Trimming took 4 bases from V and 4 from J, leaving 22 bases between them. The CDR3 sequence is 16 residues long.

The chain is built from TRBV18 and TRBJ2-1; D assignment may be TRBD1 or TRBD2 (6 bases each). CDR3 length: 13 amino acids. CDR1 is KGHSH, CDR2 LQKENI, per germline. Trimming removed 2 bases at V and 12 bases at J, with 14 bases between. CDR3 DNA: TGTGCCAGCTCACCATCGGAGGGGGACTGGCAGTTCTTC. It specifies CASSPSEGDWQFF. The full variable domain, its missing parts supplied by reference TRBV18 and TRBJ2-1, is NAGVMQNPRHLVRRRGQEARLRCSPMKGHSHVYWYRQLPEEGLKFMVYLQKENIIDESGMPKERFSAEFPKEGPSILRIQQVVRGDSAAYFCASSPSEGDWQFFGPGTRLTVL.